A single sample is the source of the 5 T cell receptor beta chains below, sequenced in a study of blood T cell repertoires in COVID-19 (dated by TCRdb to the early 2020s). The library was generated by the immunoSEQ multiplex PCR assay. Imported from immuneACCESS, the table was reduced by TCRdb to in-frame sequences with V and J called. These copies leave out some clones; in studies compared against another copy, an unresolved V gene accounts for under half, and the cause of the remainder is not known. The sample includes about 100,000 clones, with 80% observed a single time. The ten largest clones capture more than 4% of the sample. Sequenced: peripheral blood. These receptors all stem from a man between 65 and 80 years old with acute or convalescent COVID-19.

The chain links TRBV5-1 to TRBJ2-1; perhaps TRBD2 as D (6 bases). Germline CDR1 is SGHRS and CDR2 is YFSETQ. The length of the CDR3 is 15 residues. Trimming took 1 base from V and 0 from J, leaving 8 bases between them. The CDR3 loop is CASSLLSGSYNEQFF. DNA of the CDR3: TGCGCCAGCAGCTTGCTTAGCGGCTCCTACAATGAGCAGTTCTTC.

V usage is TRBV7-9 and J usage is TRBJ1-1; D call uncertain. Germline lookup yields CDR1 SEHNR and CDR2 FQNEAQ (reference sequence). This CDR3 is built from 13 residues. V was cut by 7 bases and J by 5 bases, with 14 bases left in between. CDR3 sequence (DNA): TGTGCCAGCACCGTAGGGAGTGAAACTGAAGCTTTCTTT. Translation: CASTVGSETEAFF.

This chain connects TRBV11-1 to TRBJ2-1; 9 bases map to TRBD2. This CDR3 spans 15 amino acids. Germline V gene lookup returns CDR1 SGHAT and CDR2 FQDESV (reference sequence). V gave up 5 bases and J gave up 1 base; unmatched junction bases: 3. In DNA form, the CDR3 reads TGTGCCAGCAGCCTAACTAGCGGGTCCTACAATGAGCAGTTCTTC. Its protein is CASSLTSGSYNEQFF. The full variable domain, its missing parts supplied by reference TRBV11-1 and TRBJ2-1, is EAEVAQSPRYKITEKSQAVAFWCDPISGHATLYWYRQILGQGPELLVQFQDESVVDDSQLPKDRFSAERLKGVDSTLKIQPAELGDSAMYLCASSLTSGSYNEQFFGPGTRLTVL.

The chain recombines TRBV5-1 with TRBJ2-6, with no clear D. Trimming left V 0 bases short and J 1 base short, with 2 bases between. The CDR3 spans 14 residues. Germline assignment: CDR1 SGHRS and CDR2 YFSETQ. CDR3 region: CASSLASGANVLTF. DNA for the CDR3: TGCGCCAGCAGCTTGGCATCTGGGGCCAACGTCCTGACTTTC.

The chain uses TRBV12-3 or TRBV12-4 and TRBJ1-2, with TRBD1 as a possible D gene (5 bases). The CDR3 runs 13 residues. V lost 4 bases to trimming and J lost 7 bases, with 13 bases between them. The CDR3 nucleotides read TGTGCCAGCAGTTCCGAGACGGGGGGTGGCTACACCTTC. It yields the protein CASSSETGGGYTF.